This T cell receptor beta chain stems from a study of technical replicates of blood from several donors. The method was immunoSEQ multiplex PCR; TCRdb's version includes in-frame clones alone and lacks a portion of them. In the table there are 60,000 to 75,000 clones, about 97% of which are singletons. This clone was seen just once. The CDR3 contains 14 residues. V lost 2 bases and J lost 1; bases outside the gene matches: 1. CDR1 SGHVS and CDR2 FQNEAQ come from the germline V gene. This TCR came from a human donor in good health. The sequenced material came from T cells isolated from PBMCs. The J gene is TRBJ2-5, the V gene TRBV7-8; 7 bases agree with TRBD1. CDR3 coding DNA: TGTGCCAGCAGCTTATGGGACAGCCAAGAGACCCAGTACTTC. Its protein is CASSLWDSQETQYF.